This T cell receptor beta chain appears in the sequencing data of a study of T cell responses to AZD1222 COVID-19 vaccine. Per germline, CDR1 SGDLS and CDR2 YYNGEE. Trimming cost V 3 bases and J 0 bases; bases outside gene matches: 4. The CDR3 consists of 15 residues. Here immunoSEQ multiplex PCR was the method, and the copy in TCRdb shows in-frame clones only, minus some. Of roughly 120,000 clones in the sample, 85% to 90% were seen once. The receptor was derived from an adult who received the AZD1222 COVID-19 vaccine. V is TRBV9 and J is TRBJ2-7; TRBD2 matches 9 bases. Specimen: peripheral blood, collected 28 days after the second AZD1222 dose. CDR3 nucleotides: TGTGCCAGCAGCGCCGATAGCGGGAGCTCCTACGAGCAGTACTTC. As protein: CASSADSGSSYEQYF.